The 23 T cell receptor beta chains below all came from one sample that was sequenced in a study of cytomegalovirus exposure and HLA in healthy donors. The study ran its PCR with 60 Vbeta and 13 Jbeta primers. Method: immunoSEQ multiplex PCR; TCRdb's copy keeps in-frame clones and lacks some. The table includes over 150,000 clones, roughly four fifths detected once. Sequencing input: PBMCs. The receptor source for this set is a man aged 50 or older in good health and CMV-seropositive.

The rearrangement uses TRBV13 and TRBJ2-7; 7 bases line up with TRBD2. The J segment lost 0 bases and the V segment lost 9 bases, leaving 8 bases of the junction unmatched. The CDR3 extends over 14 amino acids. Germline CDR1 is PRHDT and CDR2 is FYEKMQ (reference sequence). CDR3 sequence (DNA): TGTGCCAGTTGCGTCGGGGGGAACTCCTACGAGCAGTACTTC. Residues: CASCVGGNSYEQYF.

This chain links TRBV5-3 with TRBJ1-5; 7 nucleotides line up with TRBD1. TRBV5-3 is labeled an ORF, and its function is uncertain. The CDR3 has 22 residues. V dropped 3 bases and J dropped 1; count of bases not matched to a gene: 25. The CDR3 region has the DNA TGTGCCAGAAGCTCCTTATTAAAATGCCGGGACAGTAAACGGCGGAGCAATCAGCCCCAGCATTTT. Translating it yields CARSSLLKCRDSKRRSNQPQHF.

The rearrangement uses TRBV5-1 and TRBJ1-4, with 7 positions matching TRBD1. The CDR3 is made up of 16 amino acids. Germline lookup yields CDR1 SGHRS and CDR2 YFSETQ. The V segment lost 0 bases and the J segment 5 bases; nucleotides outside the gene matches: 7. The CDR3 here is CASSLDSSGGNEKLFF. Written as DNA, the CDR3 is TGCGCCAGCAGCTTGGATTCCTCAGGGGGGAATGAAAAACTGTTTTTT.

The chain is built from TRBV18 and TRBJ2-7; the match to TRBD1 covers 10 bases. The CDR3 is 15 amino acids. Trimming took 2 bases from V and 6 from J; bases not matched to a gene: 7. Germline CDR1 is KGHSH and CDR2 is LQKENI. Here the CDR3 reads CASSPSGQGVGEQYF. The DNA for the CDR3 is TGTGCCAGCTCACCATCAGGACAGGGGGTTGGCGAGCAGTACTTC. Full variable domain (rest looked up from reference TRBV18 and TRBJ2-7): NAGVMQNPRHLVRRRGQEARLRCSPMKGHSHVYWYRQLPEEGLKFMVYLQKENIIDESGMPKERFSAEFPKEGPSILRIQQVVRGDSAAYFCASSPSGQGVGEQYFGPGTRLTVT.

This clone came up a few times. The chain is built from TRBV6-5 and TRBJ2-7; possibly TRBD1 for D (5 bases). The CDR3 covers 12 residues. The V and J ends lost 2 bases and 9 bases respectively, with 11 bases between them. Germline V gene lookup returns CDR1 MNHEY and CDR2 SVGAGI. CDR3 protein: CASSYRREGQYF. The CDR3 DNA reads as TGTGCCAGCAGTTACCGCAGGGAAGGGCAGTACTTC.

The chain joins TRBV9 to TRBJ2-2; D ambiguous. The germline V gene has CDR1 SGDLS and CDR2 YYNGEE. This CDR3 has 13 residues. The V and J ends lost 3 bases and 4 bases respectively, with 7 bases between them. The CDR3 DNA reads TGTGCCAGCAGCGAAAGAGGCACCGGGGAGCTGTTTTTT. It is translated as CASSERGTGELFF.

The chain joins TRBV7-9 to TRBJ1-2; 9 bases align to TRBD1. The CDR3 covers 14 residues. Germline V lookup: CDR1 SEHNR, CDR2 FQNEAQ (reference sequence). After removal of 5 bases from V and 7 bases from J, the junction contained 8 bases not matched to a gene. The CDR3 nucleotides are TGTGCCAGCAGCCTGCCGGGACAGGGAACTGGCTACACCTTC. Protein product: CASSLPGQGTGYTF.

The sample holds a few counts of this clone. The chain joins TRBV7-6 to TRBJ2-6; 8 bases agree with TRBD1. CDR3 size: 16 residues. V trimming: 5 bases; J trimming: 4 bases; junction bases outside the gene matches: 7. The germline CDR1 and CDR2 sequences are SGHVS and FNYEAQ. The CDR3: CASSPRTGSGANVLTF. The CDR3 DNA is TGTGCCAGCAGCCCCCGGACAGGGAGCGGGGCCAACGTCCTGACTTTC.

The gene calls are TRBV19 and TRBJ2-7, with 11 positions matching TRBD2. With 8 bases clipped from V and 1 base from J, the junction kept 7 bases outside the gene matches. Germline V CDR1 and CDR2: LNHDA, SQIVND (reference sequence). This CDR3 contains 15 residues. CDR3 sequence reads: CASSWGTSGSYEQYF. The CDR3 DNA is TGTGCCAGTTCGTGGGGGACTAGCGGTTCCTACGAGCAGTACTTC.

The rearrangement links TRBV18 to TRBJ1-2; D remains unclear. The germline V and J ends were trimmed by 3 bases and 6 bases, with 14 bases remaining between them. Germline V lookup: CDR1 KGHSH, CDR2 LQKENI. The CDR3 totals 14 residues. The CDR3 sequence is CASSPTRVEDGYTF. Written as DNA, the CDR3 is TGTGCCAGCTCACCGACGAGGGTCGAGGATGGCTACACCTTC.

The J gene is TRBJ2-7, the V gene TRBV4-1; TRBD1 matches 7 bases. V shed 3 bases and J 7 bases; nucleotides not matched to a gene: 12. CDR3 length: 15 residues. Per germline, CDR1 MGHRA and CDR2 YSYEKL. This CDR3 reads CASSQSTGLALEQYF. CDR3 DNA: TGCGCCAGCAGCCAGTCGACAGGGCTTGCCTTGGAGCAGTACTTC.

This chain connects TRBV7-3 to TRBJ2-7; 7 bases line up with TRBD1. This CDR3 has 15 residues. The junction had 10 bases not matched to a gene; V was cut back by 5 bases and J by 3 bases. From germline, CDR1 is SGHTA and CDR2 FQGTGA. CDR3 nucleotide sequence: TGTGCCAGCAGCCGAGGGACAGACTCAAGCTACGAGCAGTACTTC. It codes for CASSRGTDSSYEQYF. Full variable domain (rest looked up from reference TRBV7-3 and TRBJ2-7): GAGVSQTPSNKVTEKGKYVELRCDPISGHTALYWYRQSLGQGPEFLIYFQGTGAADDSGLPNDRFFAVRPEGSVSTLKIQRTERGDSAVYLCASSRGTDSSYEQYFGPGTRLTVT.

Here the CDR3 DNA reads TGCGCCAGCAGCTTTAGCGGGGCGACGAACACCGGGGAGCTGTTTTTT. Protein sequence: CASSFSGATNTGELFF. The chain has TRBV5-1 and TRBJ2-2; 8 nucleotides align to TRBD2. Germline assignment: CDR1 SGHRS and CDR2 YFSETQ. The CDR3 totals 16 residues. The ends lost 2 bases at V and 0 bases at J; junction bases unmatched: 3.

The rearrangement joins TRBV6-6 to TRBJ1-2; 10 bases match TRBD1. V shed 0 bases and J 3 bases; nucleotides not matched to a gene: 4. The CDR3 spans 16 residues. Germline CDR1 reads MNHNY; CDR2 reads SVGAGI (reference sequence). For the CDR3, the DNA is TGTGCCAGCAGTTACTCGGGGACAGGGGAATACTATGGCTACACCTTC. Its translation: CASSYSGTGEYYGYTF.

This chain links TRBV19 with TRBJ2-1; the match to TRBD1 covers 7 bases. Per germline, CDR1 LNHDA and CDR2 SQIVND (reference sequence). There are 15 residues in the CDR3. V shed 5 bases and J 5 bases; nucleotides not matched to a gene: 9. CDR3: CASSVNRGRDNEQFF. CDR3 bases: TGTGCCAGTAGTGTCAACAGGGGCCGGGACAATGAGCAGTTCTTC.

The chain uses TRBV7-3 and TRBJ2-2; D might be TRBD1 (6 bases). This CDR3 contains 14 residues. Germline assignment: CDR1 SGHTA and CDR2 FQGTGA. V was shortened by 5 bases and J by 6 bases, with 13 bases between the two germline ends. The CDR3 loop is CASSNRAKAGELFF. CDR3 DNA sequence: TGTGCCAGCAGCAACAGGGCGAAAGCCGGGGAGCTGTTTTTT.

The genes are TRBV7-2 and TRBJ1-2; maybe TRBD1 (5 bases). There are 13 residues in the CDR3. V was trimmed by 4 bases and J by 4 bases, leaving 10 bases between them. Germline lookup yields CDR1 SGHTA and CDR2 FQGNSA. In DNA form, the CDR3 reads TGTGCCAGCAGCTCTGACAGAGTCTATGGCTACACCTTC. The encoded protein is CASSSDRVYGYTF.

Only one count was recorded for this clone. This rearrangement joins TRBV5-6 to TRBJ1-2; D uncertain. V was clipped by 0 bases and J by 0 bases, with 9 bases between them. The CDR3 loop spans 15 amino acids. Germline CDR1 is SGHDT and CDR2 is YYEEEE. The CDR3 DNA sequence: TGTGCCAGCAGCTTGGGGGGAGTTACTAACTATGGCTACACCTTC. This codes for CASSLGGVTNYGYTF.

This chain links TRBV13 with TRBJ2-2; no clear D gene. The CDR3 sequence is 16 residues long. V gave up 0 bases and J gave up 3 bases, with 11 bases separating them. CDR1 is PRHDT, CDR2 FYEKMQ, per germline (reference sequence). The DNA for the CDR3 is TGTGCCAGCAGCTTAGGAGCGAGTACGGACACCGGGGAGCTGTTTTTT. Its translation is CASSLGASTDTGELFF.

The chain employs TRBV29-1 and TRBJ2-5, with 7 bases aligning to TRBD2. The last part of the DNA fits TRBJ2-7 better; the J call may be wrong. The length of the CDR3 is 15 residues. CDR1 is SQVTM, CDR2 ANQGSEA, per germline. The CDR3 DNA reads TGCAGCGTTGAAGATGGGCGCGGGGGACGCTACGAGCAGTACTTC. This translates into CSVEDGRGGRYEQYF.

This chain connects TRBV11-1 to TRBJ2-1, with D possibly being TRBD2 (6 bases). V lost 6 bases and J lost 1, with 10 bases in between. From germline, CDR1 is SGHAT and CDR2 FQDESV (reference sequence). The CDR3 runs to 14 residues. The CDR3 DNA is TGTGCCAGCAGTTCGGGGGTTTCCTACAATGAGCAGTTCTTC. The encoded protein is CASSSGVSYNEQFF.

This chain connects TRBV7-3 to TRBJ2-2; D gene ambiguous. This CDR3 is built from 16 residues. V lost 0 bases and J lost 0, with 8 bases in between. CDR1 is SGHTA, CDR2 FQGTGA, per germline. In nucleotides, the CDR3 is TGTGCCAGCAGCTTAACCGGCGGAACGAACACCGGGGAGCTGTTTTTT. Amino acids: CASSLTGGTNTGELFF.

The J gene is TRBJ1-2, the V gene TRBV7-9; D unclear. Germline CDR1 reads SEHNR; CDR2 reads FQNEAQ (reference sequence). The V end was cut by 10 bases, the J end by 8 bases, with 14 bases between. The CDR3 totals 11 residues. CDR3 in amino acids: CATPLRSGYTF. In DNA, the CDR3 is TGTGCCACCCCACTTAGATCCGGCTACACCTTC.